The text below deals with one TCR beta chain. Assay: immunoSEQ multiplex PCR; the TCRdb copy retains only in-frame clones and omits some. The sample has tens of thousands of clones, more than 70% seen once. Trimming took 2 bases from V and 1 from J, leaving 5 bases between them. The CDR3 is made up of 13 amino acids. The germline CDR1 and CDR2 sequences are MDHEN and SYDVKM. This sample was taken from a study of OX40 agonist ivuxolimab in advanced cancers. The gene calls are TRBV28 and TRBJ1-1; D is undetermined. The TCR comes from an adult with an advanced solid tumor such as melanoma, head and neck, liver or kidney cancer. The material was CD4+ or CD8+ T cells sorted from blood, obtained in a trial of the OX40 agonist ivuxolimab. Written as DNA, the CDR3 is TGTGCCAGCAGTTTAGGAGGGAACACTGAAGCTTTCTTT. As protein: CASSLGGNTEAFF.